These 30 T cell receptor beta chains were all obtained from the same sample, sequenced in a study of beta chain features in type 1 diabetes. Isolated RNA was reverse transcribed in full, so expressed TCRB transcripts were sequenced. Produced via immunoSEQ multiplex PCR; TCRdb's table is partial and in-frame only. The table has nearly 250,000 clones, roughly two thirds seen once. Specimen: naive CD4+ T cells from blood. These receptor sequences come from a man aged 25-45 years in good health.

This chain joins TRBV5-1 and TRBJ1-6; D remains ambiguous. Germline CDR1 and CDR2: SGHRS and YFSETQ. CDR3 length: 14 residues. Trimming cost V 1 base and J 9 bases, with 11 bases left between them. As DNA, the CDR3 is TGCGCCAGCAGCTTGCCAGGAGGAGCTTCACCCCTCCACTTT. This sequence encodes CASSLPGGASPLHF.

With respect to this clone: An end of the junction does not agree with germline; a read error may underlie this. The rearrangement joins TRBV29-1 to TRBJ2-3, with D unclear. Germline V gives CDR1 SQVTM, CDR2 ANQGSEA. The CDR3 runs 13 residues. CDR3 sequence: CSVLQGRTDTQYF. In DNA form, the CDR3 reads TGCAGCGTTCTCCAAGGGCGCACCGATACGCAGTATTTT.

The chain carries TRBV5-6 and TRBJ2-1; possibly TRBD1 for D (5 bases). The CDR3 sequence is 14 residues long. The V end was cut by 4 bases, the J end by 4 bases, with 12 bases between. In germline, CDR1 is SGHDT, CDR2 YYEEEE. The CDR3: CASSVTGAYNEQFF. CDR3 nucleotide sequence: TGTGCCAGCAGCGTAACAGGAGCTTACAATGAGCAGTTCTTC.

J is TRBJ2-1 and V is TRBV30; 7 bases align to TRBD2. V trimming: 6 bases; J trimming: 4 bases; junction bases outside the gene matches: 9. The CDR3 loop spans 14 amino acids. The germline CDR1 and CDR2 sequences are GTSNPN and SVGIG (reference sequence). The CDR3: CACLIQRGYNEQFF. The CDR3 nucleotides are TGTGCCTGTTTAATCCAGCGGGGATACAATGAGCAGTTCTTC.

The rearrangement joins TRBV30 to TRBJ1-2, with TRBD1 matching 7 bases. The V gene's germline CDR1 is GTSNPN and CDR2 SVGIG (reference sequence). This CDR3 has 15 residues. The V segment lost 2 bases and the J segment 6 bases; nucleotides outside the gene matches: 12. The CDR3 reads CAWSFLRQGADGYTF. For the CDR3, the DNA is TGTGCCTGGAGTTTTTTGAGACAGGGCGCAGATGGCTACACCTTC.

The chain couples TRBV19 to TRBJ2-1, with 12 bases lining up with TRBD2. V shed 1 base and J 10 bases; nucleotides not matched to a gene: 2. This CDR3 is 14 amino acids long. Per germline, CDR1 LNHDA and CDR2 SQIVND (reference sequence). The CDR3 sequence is CASSIASGRAEQFF. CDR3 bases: TGTGCCAGTAGTATAGCTAGCGGGAGGGCCGAGCAGTTCTTC.

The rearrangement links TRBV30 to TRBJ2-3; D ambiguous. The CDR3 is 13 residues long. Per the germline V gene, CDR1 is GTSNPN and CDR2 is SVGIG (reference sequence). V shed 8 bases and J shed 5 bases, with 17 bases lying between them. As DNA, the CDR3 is TGTGCCACCCGGCCGACATGGGGAGATACGCAGTATTTT. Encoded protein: CATRPTWGDTQYF.

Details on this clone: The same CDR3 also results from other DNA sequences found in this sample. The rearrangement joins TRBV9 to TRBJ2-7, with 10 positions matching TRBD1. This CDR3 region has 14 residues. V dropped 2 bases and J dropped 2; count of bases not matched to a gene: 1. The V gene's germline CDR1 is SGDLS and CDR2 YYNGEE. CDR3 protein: CASSVGQGTYEQYF. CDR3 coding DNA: TGTGCCAGCAGCGTGGGACAGGGGACCTACGAGCAGTACTTC.

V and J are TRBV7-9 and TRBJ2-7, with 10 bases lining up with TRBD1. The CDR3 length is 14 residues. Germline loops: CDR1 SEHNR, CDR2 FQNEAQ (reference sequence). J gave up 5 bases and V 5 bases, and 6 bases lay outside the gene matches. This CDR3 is CASSAGTGAHEQYF. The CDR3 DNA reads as TGTGCCAGCAGCGCCGGGACAGGGGCCCACGAGCAGTACTTC.

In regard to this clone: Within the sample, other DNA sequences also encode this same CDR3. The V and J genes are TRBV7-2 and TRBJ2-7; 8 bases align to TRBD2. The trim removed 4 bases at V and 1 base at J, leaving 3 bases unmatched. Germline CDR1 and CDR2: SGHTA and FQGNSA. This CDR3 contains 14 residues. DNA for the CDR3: TGTGCCAGCAGCTCCACTAGCGGATCCTACGAGCAGTACTTC. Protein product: CASSSTSGSYEQYF.

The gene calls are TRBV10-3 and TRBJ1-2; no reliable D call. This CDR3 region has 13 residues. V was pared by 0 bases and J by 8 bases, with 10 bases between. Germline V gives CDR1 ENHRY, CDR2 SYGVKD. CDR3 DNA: TGTGCCATCAGTGAGTCGAAATGGGCAGGCTACACCTTC. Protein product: CAISESKWAGYTF.

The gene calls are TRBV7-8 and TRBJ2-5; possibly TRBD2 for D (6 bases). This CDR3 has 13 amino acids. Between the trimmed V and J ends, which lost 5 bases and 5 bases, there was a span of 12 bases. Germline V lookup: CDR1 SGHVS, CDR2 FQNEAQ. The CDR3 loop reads CASSRGAMETQYF. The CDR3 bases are TGTGCCAGCAGCCGCGGGGCGATGGAGACCCAGTACTTC.

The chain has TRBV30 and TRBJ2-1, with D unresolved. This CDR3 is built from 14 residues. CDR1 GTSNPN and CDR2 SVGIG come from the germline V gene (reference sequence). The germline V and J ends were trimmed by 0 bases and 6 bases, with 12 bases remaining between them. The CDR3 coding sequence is TGTGCCTGGAGTGTACTGGTCGGTGGCAATGAGCAGTTCTTC. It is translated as CAWSVLVGGNEQFF.

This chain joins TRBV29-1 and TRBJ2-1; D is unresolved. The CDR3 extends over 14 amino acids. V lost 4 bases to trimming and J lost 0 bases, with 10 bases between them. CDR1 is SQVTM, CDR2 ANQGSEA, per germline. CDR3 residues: CSVGVQFSYNEQFF. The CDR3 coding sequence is TGCAGCGTTGGGGTTCAATTCTCCTACAATGAGCAGTTCTTC.

CDR3 residues: CAWSYGQGRAFF. The CDR3 bases are TGTGCCTGGAGTTACGGACAGGGAAGAGCTTTCTTT. The chain is built from TRBV30 and TRBJ1-1; 8 nucleotides line up with TRBD1. This CDR3 region has 12 residues. CDR1 GTSNPN and CDR2 SVGIG come from the germline V gene (reference sequence). The ends lost 2 bases at V and 10 bases at J; junction bases unmatched: 6.

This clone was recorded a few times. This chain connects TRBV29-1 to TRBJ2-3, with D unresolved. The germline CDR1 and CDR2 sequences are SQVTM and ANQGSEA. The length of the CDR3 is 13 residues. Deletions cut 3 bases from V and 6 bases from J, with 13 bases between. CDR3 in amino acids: CSVEWTAADTQYF. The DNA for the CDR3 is TGCAGCGTTGAGTGGACGGCCGCGGATACGCAGTATTTT.

The CDR3 DNA follows: TGTGCCAGCAGCCATGACAGGGGGGCCTACAATGAGCAGTTCTTC. This codes for CASSHDRGAYNEQFF. This chain uses TRBV5-4 with TRBJ2-1; 9 positions agree with TRBD1. The CDR3 has 15 amino acids. V lost 4 bases, J lost 2 bases, and 4 bases stayed unmatched. Germline CDR1 is SGHNT and CDR2 is YYREEE (reference sequence).

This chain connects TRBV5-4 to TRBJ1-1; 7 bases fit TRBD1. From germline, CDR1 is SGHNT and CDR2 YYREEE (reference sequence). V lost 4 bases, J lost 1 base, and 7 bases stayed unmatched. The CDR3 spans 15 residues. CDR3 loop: CASSHDRVGNTEAFF. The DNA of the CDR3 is TGTGCCAGCAGCCACGACAGGGTTGGGAACACTGAAGCTTTCTTT.

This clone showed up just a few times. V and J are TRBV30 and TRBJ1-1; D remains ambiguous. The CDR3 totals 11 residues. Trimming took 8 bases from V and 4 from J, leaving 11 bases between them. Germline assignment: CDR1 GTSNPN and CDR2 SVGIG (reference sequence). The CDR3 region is CAGRRTTEAFF. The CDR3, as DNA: TGTGCCGGTCGTCGTACCACTGAAGCTTTCTTT.

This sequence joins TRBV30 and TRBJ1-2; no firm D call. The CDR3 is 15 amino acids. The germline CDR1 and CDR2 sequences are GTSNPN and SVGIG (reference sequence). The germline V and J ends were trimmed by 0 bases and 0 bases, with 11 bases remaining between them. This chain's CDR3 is CAWSVGPGTNYGYTF. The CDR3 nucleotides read TGTGCCTGGAGTGTAGGGCCCGGAACTAACTATGGCTACACCTTC. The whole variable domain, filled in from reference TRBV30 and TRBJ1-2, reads SQTIHQWPATLVQPVGSPLSLECTVEGTSNPNLYWYRQAAGRGLQLLFYSVGIGQISSEVPQNLSASRPQDRQFILSSKKLLLSDSGFYLCAWSVGPGTNYGYTFGSGTRLTVV.

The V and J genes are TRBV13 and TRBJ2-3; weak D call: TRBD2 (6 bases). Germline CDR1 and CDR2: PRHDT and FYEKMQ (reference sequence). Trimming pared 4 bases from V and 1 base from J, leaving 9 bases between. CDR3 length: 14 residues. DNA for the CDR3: TGTGCCAGCAGCTCCCGCGGGGGCACAGATACGCAGTATTTT. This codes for CASSSRGGTDTQYF.

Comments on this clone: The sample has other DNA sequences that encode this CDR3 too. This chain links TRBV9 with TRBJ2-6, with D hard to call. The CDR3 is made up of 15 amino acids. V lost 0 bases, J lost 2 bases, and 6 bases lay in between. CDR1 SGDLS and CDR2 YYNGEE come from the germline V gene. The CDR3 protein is CASSVEGPGANVLTF. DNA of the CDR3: TGTGCCAGCAGCGTAGAAGGTCCTGGGGCCAACGTCCTGACTTTC.

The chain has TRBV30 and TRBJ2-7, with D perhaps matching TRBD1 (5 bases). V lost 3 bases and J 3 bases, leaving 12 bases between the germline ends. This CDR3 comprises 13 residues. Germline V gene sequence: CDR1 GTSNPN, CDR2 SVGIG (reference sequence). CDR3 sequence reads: CAWSSGAVYEQYF. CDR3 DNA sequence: TGTGCCTGGAGCAGTGGGGCTGTCTACGAGCAGTACTTC. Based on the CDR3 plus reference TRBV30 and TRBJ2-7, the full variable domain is SQTIHQWPATLVQPVGSPLSLECTVEGTSNPNLYWYRQAAGRGLQLLFYSVGIGQISSEVPQNLSASRPQDRQFILSSKKLLLSDSGFYLCAWSSGAVYEQYFGPGTRLTVT.

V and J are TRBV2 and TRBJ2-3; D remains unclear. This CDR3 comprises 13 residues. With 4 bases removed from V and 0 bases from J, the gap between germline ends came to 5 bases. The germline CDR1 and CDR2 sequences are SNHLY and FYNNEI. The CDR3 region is CASSAASTDTQYF. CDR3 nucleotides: TGTGCCAGCAGTGCGGCTAGCACAGATACGCAGTATTTT.

CDR3 in amino acids: CASSPRASGGTDTQYF. DNA of the CDR3: TGTGCCAGCAGCCCCAGGGCTAGCGGTGGCACAGATACGCAGTATTTT. This sequence joins TRBV7-9 and TRBJ2-3; 7 bases align to TRBD2. The germline V gene encodes CDR1 SEHNR and CDR2 FQNEAQ (reference sequence). This CDR3 is built from 16 residues. J lost 1 base, V lost 5 bases, and 9 bases had no gene match.

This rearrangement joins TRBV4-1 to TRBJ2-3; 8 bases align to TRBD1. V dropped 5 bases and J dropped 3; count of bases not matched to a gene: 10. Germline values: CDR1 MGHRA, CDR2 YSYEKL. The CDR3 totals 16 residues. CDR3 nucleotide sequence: TGCGCCAGCAGCTCCGACAGGGGAGATAGGACAGATACGCAGTATTTT. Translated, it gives CASSSDRGDRTDTQYF.

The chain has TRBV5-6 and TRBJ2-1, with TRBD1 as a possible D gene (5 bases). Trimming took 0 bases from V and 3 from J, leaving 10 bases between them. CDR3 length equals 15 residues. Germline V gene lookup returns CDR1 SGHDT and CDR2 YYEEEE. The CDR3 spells CASSLEGVLYNEQFF. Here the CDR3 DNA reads TGTGCCAGCAGCTTGGAAGGGGTACTCTACAATGAGCAGTTCTTC.

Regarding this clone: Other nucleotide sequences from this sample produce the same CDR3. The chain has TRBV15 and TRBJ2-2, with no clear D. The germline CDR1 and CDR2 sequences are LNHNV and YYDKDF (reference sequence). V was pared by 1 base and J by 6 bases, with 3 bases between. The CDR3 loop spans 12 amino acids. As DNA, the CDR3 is TGTGCCACCAGCAGAGTAGCCGGGGAGCTGTTTTTT. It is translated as CATSRVAGELFF.

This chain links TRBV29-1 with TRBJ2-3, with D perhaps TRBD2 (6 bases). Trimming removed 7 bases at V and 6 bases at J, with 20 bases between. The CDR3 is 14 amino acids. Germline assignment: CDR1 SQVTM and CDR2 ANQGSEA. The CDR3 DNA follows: TGCAGCGGCGGGACTTCGACAATTTTGGATACGCAGTATTTT. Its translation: CSGGTSTILDTQYF.

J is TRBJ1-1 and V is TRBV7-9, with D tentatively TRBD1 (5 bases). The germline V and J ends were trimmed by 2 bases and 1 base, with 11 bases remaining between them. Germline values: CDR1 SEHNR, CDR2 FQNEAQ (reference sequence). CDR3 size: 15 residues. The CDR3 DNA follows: TGTGCCAGCAGCTTATTATCAGGGTGGAACACTGAAGCTTTCTTT. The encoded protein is CASSLLSGWNTEAFF. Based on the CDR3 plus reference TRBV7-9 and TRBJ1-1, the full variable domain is DTGVSQNPRHKITKRGQNVTFRCDPISEHNRLYWYRQTLGQGPEFLTYFQNEAQLEKSRLLSDRFSAERPKGSFSTLEIQRTEQGDSAMYLCASSLLSGWNTEAFFGQGTRLTVV.